A single sample is the source of the 30 T cell receptor beta chains below, sequenced in a study of blood T cell repertoires in COVID-19. Sequencing was performed with immunoSEQ multiplex PCR; in TCRdb, only in-frame clones are kept and a portion is missing. The sample records approximately 390,000 clones, about 89% being singletons. The sample comprised peripheral blood. These receptors all stem from a woman between 55 and 75 years old with COVID-19, enrolled during active disease.

The chain uses TRBV5-6 and TRBJ1-1; 9 nucleotides line up with TRBD1. Germline CDR1 and CDR2: SGHDT and YYEEEE. The CDR3 consists of 13 residues. The J segment lost 3 bases and the V segment lost 8 bases, leaving 5 bases of the junction unmatched. For the CDR3, the DNA is TGTGCCAGTCACAGGGGGCTGGACACTGAAGCTTTCTTT. Protein product: CASHRGLDTEAFF.

The CDR3 nucleotides read TGTGCCAGCAGTTTCGCTAGCCGGAATAACAATGAGCAGTTCTTC. Its protein product is CASSFASRNNNEQFF. The chain links TRBV6-5 to TRBJ2-1; tentative D call: TRBD2 (5 bases). V was pared by 4 bases and J by 5 bases, with 15 bases between. CDR1 is MNHEY and CDR2 is SVGAGI in the germline V gene. This CDR3 region has 15 residues.

A few counts support this clone. The chain links TRBV5-4 to TRBJ1-2; perhaps TRBD1 as D (6 bases). This CDR3 has 14 amino acids. V gave up 3 bases and J gave up 4 bases, with 13 bases separating them. Germline CDR1 reads SGHNT; CDR2 reads YYREEE (reference sequence). Written as DNA, the CDR3 is TGTGCCAGCAGCTCAGGGGAGAGATTCTATGGCTACACCTTC. It codes for CASSSGERFYGYTF.

The rearrangement links TRBV7-9 to TRBJ1-1, with unresolved D. CDR1 is SEHNR and CDR2 is FQNEAQ in the germline V gene (reference sequence). This CDR3 spans 12 amino acids. Trimming removed 3 bases at V and 1 base at J, with 3 bases between. The DNA for the CDR3 is TGTGCCAGCAGCTTTCGGAACACTGAAGCTTTCTTT. Protein product: CASSFRNTEAFF. The variable domain in full, with the rest retrieved from reference TRBV7-9 and TRBJ1-1, is DTGVSQNPRHKITKRGQNVTFRCDPISEHNRLYWYRQTLGQGPEFLTYFQNEAQLEKSRLLSDRFSAERPKGSFSTLEIQRTEQGDSAMYLCASSFRNTEAFFGQGTRLTVV.

This clone came up once. The gene calls are TRBV5-1 and TRBJ1-6, with a tentative D call TRBD1 (6 bases). CDR1 is SGHRS and CDR2 is YFSETQ in the germline V gene. The CDR3 is 15 amino acids. Deletions cut 0 bases from V and 5 bases from J, with 9 bases between. The CDR3 spells CASSLGTVNNSPLHF. The CDR3, as DNA: TGCGCCAGCAGCTTGGGGACAGTTAATAATTCACCCCTCCACTTT. Based on the CDR3 plus reference TRBV5-1 and TRBJ1-6, the full variable domain is KAGVTQTPRYLIKTRGQQVTLSCSPISGHRSVSWYQQTPGQGLQFLFEYFSETQRNKGNFPGRFSGRQFSNSRSEMNVSTLELGDSALYLCASSLGTVNNSPLHFGNGTRLTVT.

The chain combines TRBV5-1 with TRBJ2-7; D might be TRBD1 (6 bases). CDR1 SGHRS and CDR2 YFSETQ come from the germline V gene. Trimming left V 4 bases short and J 7 bases short, with 21 bases between. This CDR3 has 15 residues. The CDR3 sequence: CASSPTLRDTQEQYF. CDR3 nucleotide sequence: TGCGCCAGCAGCCCAACTCTCCGGGACACCCAGGAGCAGTACTTC.

J is TRBJ2-1 and V is TRBV2; TRBD1 agrees at 8 bases. V lost 6 bases and J lost 7; bases outside the gene matches: 8. The CDR3 has 14 amino acids. CDR1 SNHLY and CDR2 FYNNEI come from the germline V gene. The DNA of the CDR3 is TGTGCCAGCAGCCCCGGACAGGGTTGGAATGAGCAGTTCTTC. This encodes CASSPGQGWNEQFF.

The chain joins TRBV6-5 to TRBJ2-5, with D possibly being TRBD2 (5 bases). V gave up 4 bases and J gave up 5 bases, with 11 bases separating them. The CDR3 spans 13 residues. Germline values: CDR1 MNHEY, CDR2 SVGAGI. In DNA, the CDR3 is TGTGCCAGCAGTTTCCTAGCAGAGGAGACCCAGTACTTC. This encodes CASSFLAEETQYF.

V is TRBV19 and J is TRBJ1-3; unclear D gene. This CDR3 is 14 amino acids long. Per the germline V gene, CDR1 is LNHDA and CDR2 is SQIVND (reference sequence). V was pared by 2 bases and J by 2 bases, with 7 bases between. In nucleotides, the CDR3 is TGTGCCAGTAGTATACAAGCGGCTGGAAACACCATATATTTT. This codes for CASSIQAAGNTIYF.

The chain has TRBV7-2 and TRBJ1-1; D is unclear. Germline CDR1 reads SGHTA; CDR2 reads FQGNSA. This CDR3 spans 15 amino acids. V lost 7 bases and J lost 2, with 17 bases in between. In nucleotides, the CDR3 is TGTGCCAGCACCCAATCGGCGGCGGGTAACACTGAAGCTTTCTTT. Translation: CASTQSAAGNTEAFF.

The chain is built from TRBV19 and TRBJ1-5; D unresolved. CDR1 and CDR2 from the germline V gene are LNHDA and SQIVND (reference sequence). The CDR3 is 13 amino acids. The V gene lost 4 bases and the J gene lost 3 bases, with 7 bases spanning the gap. The CDR3 DNA sequence: TGTGCCAGTAGTACGGGGTACAATCAGCCCCAGCATTTT. Translated: CASSTGYNQPQHF.

The rearrangement joins TRBV6-6 to TRBJ1-1, with D possibly TRBD1 on 5 matching bases. The germline CDR1 and CDR2 sequences are MNHNY and SVGAGI (reference sequence). Trimming cost V 7 bases and J 1 base, with 19 bases left between them. This CDR3 has 16 residues. CDR3 nucleotides: TGTGCCAGCAAGGGCAGGGAAGGGGATGGGAACACTGAAGCTTTCTTT. Translating gives CASKGREGDGNTEAFF.

V is TRBV2 and J is TRBJ1-6; 8 bases align to TRBD1. CDR1 is SNHLY and CDR2 is FYNNEI in the germline V gene. The CDR3 is 16 residues long. Germline trimming cut 6 bases from V and 1 base from J; bases unmatched to any gene: 5. In nucleotides, the CDR3 is TGTGCCAGCAGACCCGGACAGGGTTCCTATAATTCACCCCTCCACTTT. It specifies CASRPGQGSYNSPLHF.

This chain connects TRBV19 to TRBJ2-3, with 10 bases matching TRBD1. Germline CDR1 and CDR2: LNHDA and SQIVND (reference sequence). V lost 1 base, J lost 5 bases, and 9 bases stayed unmatched. The CDR3 consists of 17 residues. CDR3 in amino acids: CASSIGTGGRVRDTQYF. For the CDR3, the DNA is TGTGCCAGTAGTATAGGGACAGGGGGGCGGGTACGAGATACGCAGTATTTT.

In this sample, this clone turned up a few times. This chain connects TRBV10-3 to TRBJ2-3; 12 bases agree with TRBD2. In germline, CDR1 is ENHRY, CDR2 SYGVKD. The CDR3 is made up of 14 amino acids. V dropped 8 bases and J dropped 2; count of bases not matched to a gene: 2. The CDR3: CAILAGGLTDTQYF. The CDR3 DNA sequence: TGTGCCATCCTAGCGGGGGGGCTCACAGATACGCAGTATTTT.

This rearrangement joins TRBV7-2 to TRBJ1-2; the D gene is possibly TRBD1 (6 bases). Germline loops: CDR1 SGHTA, CDR2 FQGNSA. Trimming shortened V by 2 bases and J by 4 bases, and 11 bases separated the two germline ends. The CDR3 spans 14 residues. In DNA, the CDR3 is TGTGCCAGCAGCTTACTGGGGGCGGGCTATGGCTACACCTTC. This sequence encodes CASSLLGAGYGYTF.

The rearrangement links TRBV19 to TRBJ1-5, with 7 bases lining up with TRBD1. Germline V gene sequence: CDR1 LNHDA, CDR2 SQIVND (reference sequence). CDR3 length: 15 amino acids. V lost 5 bases, J lost 0 bases, and 4 bases stayed unmatched. CDR3 bases: TGTGCCAGTAGTGGGACAGCGAATAGCAATCAGCCCCAGCATTTT. It encodes CASSGTANSNQPQHF. The full variable domain, rest sourced from reference TRBV19 and TRBJ1-5, is DGGITQSPKYLFRKEGQNVTLSCEQNLNHDAMYWYRQDPGQGLRLIYYSQIVNDFQKGDIAEGYSVSREKKESFPLTVTSAQKNPTAFYLCASSGTANSNQPQHFGDGTRLSIL.

The V and J genes are TRBV7-3 and TRBJ1-5; D call uncertain. Germline-derived CDR1 and CDR2 are SGHTA and FQGTGA. V dropped 0 bases and J dropped 7 bases, with 13 bases sitting between them. This CDR3 region has 15 residues. This CDR3 reads CASSLTADRAQPQHF. DNA for the CDR3: TGTGCCAGCAGCTTAACAGCGGACCGTGCCCAGCCCCAGCATTTT.

The V gene is TRBV28, the J gene TRBJ1-5; D possibly corresponds to TRBD1 (6 bases). Trimming took 10 bases from V and 0 from J, leaving 10 bases between them. This CDR3 comprises 13 residues. The V gene's germline CDR1 is MDHEN and CDR2 SYDVKM. The CDR3 DNA follows: TGTGCCAAGAAGGGGGATAGCAATCAGCCCCAGCATTTT. This gives the protein CAKKGDSNQPQHF.

V usage is TRBV28 and J usage is TRBJ1-3, with D perhaps matching TRBD1 (5 bases). CDR1 is MDHEN, CDR2 SYDVKM, per germline. The CDR3 sequence is 15 residues long. Trimming took 6 bases from V and 0 from J, leaving 12 bases between them. The CDR3 sequence is CASSPQGLSGNTIYF. The CDR3, as DNA: TGTGCCAGCAGCCCTCAGGGCCTCTCTGGAAACACCATATATTTT.

The chain links TRBV5-1 to TRBJ2-1; 10 bases line up with TRBD2. CDR3 length equals 15 residues. Germline V CDR1 and CDR2: SGHRS, YFSETQ. Unmatched junction bases numbered 3, after V lost 4 bases and J lost 2 bases. The CDR3 here is CASSASGGAYNEQFF. CDR3 nucleotides: TGCGCCAGCAGCGCGAGCGGGGGGGCCTACAATGAGCAGTTCTTC.

CDR3 coding DNA: TGCGCCAGCAGCCAAGGGGACAGGGGGGGAGCTGAAGCTTTCTTT. The encoded protein is CASSQGDRGGAEAFF. The J gene is TRBJ1-1, the V gene TRBV4-1; 11 nucleotides line up with TRBD1. The CDR3 extends over 15 amino acids. Germline lookup yields CDR1 MGHRA and CDR2 YSYEKL. With 1 base clipped from V and 6 bases from J, the junction kept 4 bases outside the gene matches.

The chain is built from TRBV4-1 and TRBJ1-3; no clear D gene. The CDR3 length is 12 residues. The V gene's germline CDR1 is MGHRA and CDR2 YSYEKL. V lost 1 base and J 8 bases, leaving 6 bases between the germline ends. The chain's CDR3 is CASSQVRDTIYF. Written as DNA, the CDR3 is TGCGCCAGCAGCCAAGTACGGGACACCATATATTTT.

V gene TRBV24-1 combines with J gene TRBJ1-2, with TRBD1 matching 8 bases. The CDR3 length is 17 residues. Germline V gene lookup returns CDR1 KGHDR and CDR2 SFDVKD. With V trimmed by 8 bases and J by 4 bases, 17 bases remained unmatched. The CDR3 DNA reads TGTGCCACCAAACGGGCTGGGACAGGTCGGAAAATCTATGGCTACACCTTC. Protein: CATKRAGTGRKIYGYTF.

The chain combines TRBV4-1 with TRBJ2-7, with TRBD2 matching 7 bases. In germline, CDR1 is MGHRA, CDR2 YSYEKL. The CDR3 extends over 15 amino acids. With V trimmed by 1 base and J by 2 bases, 5 bases remained unmatched. The CDR3 coding sequence is TGCGCCAGCAGCCAAGGGCGGGGGAGGCCCTACGAGCAGTACTTC. Translating it yields CASSQGRGRPYEQYF.

The chain links TRBV28 to TRBJ1-4, with D possibly TRBD1 on 5 matching bases. Trimming left V 8 bases short and J 8 bases short, with 18 bases between. Germline CDR1 and CDR2: MDHEN and SYDVKM. The CDR3 is 14 amino acids. CDR3 region: CASGIHGGSEKLFF. The CDR3 nucleotides read TGTGCCAGCGGTATCCACGGGGGTAGCGAAAAACTGTTTTTT.

The chain joins TRBV27 to TRBJ1-2; 7 positions match TRBD1. Germline V gene lookup returns CDR1 MNHEY and CDR2 SMNVEV (reference sequence). This CDR3 comprises 14 residues. Trimming took 8 bases from V and 5 from J; bases not matched to a gene: 11. The CDR3: CASPERGQGYGYTF. Written as DNA, the CDR3 is TGTGCCAGCCCTGAGAGGGGGCAAGGGTATGGCTACACCTTC.

The chain combines TRBV11-2 with TRBJ1-2; 7 positions agree with TRBD1. With 3 bases clipped from V and 1 base from J, the junction kept 11 bases outside the gene matches. This CDR3 contains 17 residues. Germline V CDR1 and CDR2: SGHAT, FQNNGV. The CDR3 nucleotides read TGTGCCAGCAGCTTTGAGCCCGACAGGGCACTTAACTATGGCTACACCTTC. Translation: CASSFEPDRALNYGYTF.

As concerns this clone: The same CDR3 also results from other DNA sequences found in this sample. This chain links TRBV30 with TRBJ1-6; D may be TRBD1 (5 bases). Looked up from germline, CDR1 is GTSNPN and CDR2 is SVGIG (reference sequence). CDR3 length: 13 amino acids. V dropped 1 base and J dropped 4 bases, with 5 bases sitting between them. CDR3 sequence reads: CAWSGQYNSPLHF. The CDR3 region has the DNA TGTGCCTGGAGTGGACAGTATAATTCACCCCTCCACTTT.

The genes are TRBV6-1 and TRBJ1-2, with D maybe TRBD1 (5 bases). Germline V CDR1 and CDR2: MNHNS, SASEGT. This CDR3 comprises 15 residues. V was pared by 2 bases and J by 7 bases, with 17 bases between. The CDR3 DNA is TGTGCCAGCAGTGAAAACCTGGGGCACTCTGGTGGCTACACCTTC. It is translated as CASSENLGHSGGYTF.